This T cell receptor (beta chain) originates from a study of blood T cell repertoires in COVID-19. For the study at large: The United States, Italy and Spain provided the acute and convalescent COVID-19 samples.

As originally analysed: Estimated nucleated cell counts came from reference gene primer amplification. TCRdb's table, derived via immunoSEQ multiplex PCR, lists solely in-frame clones and lacks some. Clone size and V and J calls were adopted from that table, with D and trimming inferred from the DNA. The sample includes roughly 390,000 clones, less than 85% of them seen just once. The CDR3 runs 14 residues. Germline CDR1 SEHNR, CDR2 FQNEAQ (reference sequence). V lost 3 bases and J lost 8, with 16 bases in between. Sequencing was performed on peripheral blood. This TCR was sampled from a woman younger than 30 with acute or convalescent COVID-19. The J gene is TRBJ1-2, the V gene TRBV7-9; D gene unclear. This chain's CDR3 is CASSLQEDYGGYTF. For the CDR3, the DNA is TGTGCCAGCAGCTTGCAGGAAGATTACGGAGGCTACACCTTC. The variable domain in full, completed from reference TRBV7-9 and TRBJ1-2, reads DTGVSQNPRHKITKRGQNVTFRCDPISEHNRLYWYRQTLGQGPEFLTYFQNEAQLEKSRLLSDRFSAERPKGSFSTLEIQRTEQGDSAMYLCASSLQEDYGGYTFGSGTRLTVV.